The 23 T cell receptor beta chains listed next were all sequenced from one sample in a study of shared clonotypes between healthy human individuals. Profiling relied on immunoSEQ multiplex PCR, and the TCRdb table lists in-frame clones only, not all of them. The table shows hundreds of thousands of clones, with about three quarters occurring only once. Sequences were obtained from memory CD4+ T cells sorted from blood. Subset in this sample: CD45RA-negative fraction. Receptors were obtained from a woman in her twenties or thirties in good health.

The DNA for the CDR3 is TGTGCCAGTAGTATTACGAGAGGGGCAAGGGCCGGGGAGCTGTTTTTT. It specifies CASSITRGARAGELFF. This chain connects TRBV19 to TRBJ2-2, with D perhaps TRBD1 or TRBD2 (5 bases each). Trimming pared 3 bases from V and 6 bases from J, leaving 17 bases between. Per the germline V gene, CDR1 is LNHDA and CDR2 is SQIVND (reference sequence). This CDR3 is 16 amino acids long. The full variable domain, in which reference TRBV19 and TRBJ2-2 provide the parts outside the CDR3, is DGGITQSPKYLFRKEGQNVTLSCEQNLNHDAMYWYRQDPGQGLRLIYYSQIVNDFQKGDIAEGYSVSREKKESFPLTVTSAQKNPTAFYLCASSITRGARAGELFFGEGSRLTVL.

J is TRBJ2-6 and V is TRBV5-8; the match to TRBD1 covers 8 bases. V lost 4 bases to trimming and J lost 2 bases; unmatched junction nucleotides: 2. The length of the CDR3 is 15 residues. Germline lookup yields CDR1 SGHTS and CDR2 YDEGEE. The CDR3 DNA reads as TGTGCCAGCAGCCTGACAGGGGCTGGGGCCAACGTCCTGACTTTC. It codes for CASSLTGAGANVLTF. Combining the CDR3 with reference TRBV5-8 and TRBJ2-6 gives the whole variable domain EAGVTQSPTHLIKTRGQQATLRCSPISGHTSVYWYQQALGLGLQFLLWYDEGEERNRGNFPPRFSGRQFPNYSSELNVNALELEDSALYLCASSLTGAGANVLTFGAGSRLTVL.

The V and J genes are TRBV28 and TRBJ2-7; D perhaps matches TRBD1 (6 bases). CDR3 length: 13 residues. Trimming removed 6 bases at V and 7 bases at J, with 16 bases between. CDR1 MDHEN and CDR2 SYDVKM come from the germline V gene. The CDR3 loop is CASRLPGQREQYF. The DNA of the CDR3 is TGTGCCAGCAGACTCCCGGGACAAAGGGAGCAGTACTTC. The full variable domain, in which reference TRBV28 and TRBJ2-7 provide the parts outside the CDR3, is DVKVTQSSRYLVKRTGEKVFLECVQDMDHENMFWYRQDPGLGLRLIYFSYDVKMKEKGDIPEGYSVSREKKERFSLILESASTNQTSMYLCASRLPGQREQYFGPGTRLTVT.

Note on this clone: This is likely an artifact of a read error, given a far larger clone one base away. Other DNA sequences in the sample encode the same CDR3. The J gene is TRBJ1-2, the V gene TRBV7-6; unclear D gene. The germline CDR1 and CDR2 sequences are SGHVS and FNYEAQ. V was trimmed by 1 base and J by 6 bases, leaving 3 bases between them. The CDR3 extends over 11 amino acids. The CDR3 DNA follows: TGTGCCAGCAGCTTAGGCGATGGCTACACCTTC. It yields the protein CASSLGDGYTF.

CDR3 coding DNA: TGTGCCAGCAGTCAACAGGGGGCCACTGAAGCTTTCTTT. Amino acid sequence: CASSQQGATEAFF. The rearrangement joins TRBV7-2 to TRBJ1-1, with 9 bases aligning to TRBD1. CDR1 and CDR2 (germline): SGHTA, FQGNSA. V shed 6 bases and J 4 bases; nucleotides not matched to a gene: 3. There are 13 residues in the CDR3.

The chain has TRBV4-2 and TRBJ2-7; the match to TRBD2 covers 8 bases. Trimming cost V 0 bases and J 5 bases; bases outside gene matches: 9. The CDR3 extends over 16 amino acids. The germline V gene encodes CDR1 LGHNA and CDR2 YNFKEQ. Here the CDR3 reads CASSQDLQREFHEQYF. The CDR3 bases are TGTGCCAGCAGCCAAGATCTCCAGCGGGAGTTCCACGAGCAGTACTTC.

This clone has only one observation. This chain joins TRBV19 and TRBJ2-2, with 8 bases fitting TRBD1. J gave up 0 bases and V 4 bases, and 1 base lay outside the gene matches. The V gene's germline CDR1 is LNHDA and CDR2 SQIVND (reference sequence). The CDR3 sequence is 15 residues long. The CDR3 reads CASSKDRANTGELFF. The DNA of the CDR3 is TGTGCCAGTAGTAAGGACAGGGCGAACACCGGGGAGCTGTTTTTT.

CDR3 loop: CASNRRNSYEQYF. The DNA for the CDR3 is TGTGCCAGCAACCGACGGAACTCCTACGAGCAGTACTTC. V gene TRBV28 combines with J gene TRBJ2-7; D not certain. This CDR3 region has 13 residues. Germline CDR1 is MDHEN and CDR2 is SYDVKM. Trimming took 7 bases from V and 0 from J, leaving 10 bases between them.

Concerning this clone: The same CDR3 arises from other DNA sequences in this sample as well. The rearrangement joins TRBV10-1 to TRBJ2-7; D not certain. The germline V and J ends were trimmed by 0 bases and 2 bases, with 11 bases remaining between them. The CDR3 is 15 residues long. Germline CDR1 and CDR2: WNHNN and SYGVQD (reference sequence). CDR3 in DNA: TGCGCCAGCAGTGAGTCTGTAGACGGAACCTACGAGCAGTACTTC. Translated, it gives CASSESVDGTYEQYF.

This clone turned up a few times. CDR3 DNA sequence: TGCGCCAGCAGCCATCTGAGTGGGAGCAATCAGCCCCAGCATTTT. Its protein product is CASSHLSGSNQPQHF. This sequence joins TRBV5-1 and TRBJ1-5, with unresolved D. Trimming removed 4 bases at V and 1 base at J, with 12 bases between. The CDR3 runs 15 residues. CDR1 is SGHRS, CDR2 YFSETQ, per germline.

This sequence joins TRBV5-4 and TRBJ2-1; 8 nucleotides align to TRBD2. Germline CDR1 is SGHNT and CDR2 is YYREEE (reference sequence). The CDR3 totals 16 residues. The junction had 8 bases not matched to a gene; V was cut back by 3 bases and J by 3 bases. CDR3: CASSSGRLAYYNEQFF. The CDR3 coding sequence is TGTGCCAGCAGCTCTGGACGACTAGCGTACTACAATGAGCAGTTCTTC.

J is TRBJ2-7 and V is TRBV30, with 10 nucleotides matching TRBD2. J lost 3 bases, V lost 8 bases, and 7 bases had no gene match. The CDR3 contains 13 residues. The V gene's germline CDR1 is GTSNPN and CDR2 SVGIG (reference sequence). The CDR3 reads CAGSSGSLYEQYF. CDR3 nucleotides: TGTGCCGGATCTAGCGGGAGCCTCTACGAGCAGTACTTC.

This chain links TRBV10-1 with TRBJ2-3, with D perhaps TRBD1 or TRBD2 (5 bases each). Germline V gene lookup returns CDR1 WNHNN and CDR2 SYGVQD (reference sequence). This CDR3 is 14 amino acids long. Trimming removed 8 bases at V and 1 base at J, with 13 bases between. The CDR3 bases are TGCGCCAGCCAAGGGACCGTTGGCACAGATACGCAGTATTTT. Translated: CASQGTVGTDTQYF.

This chain links TRBV4-1 with TRBJ2-3; 9 bases are a match to TRBD2. The V segment lost 0 bases and the J segment 4 bases; nucleotides outside the gene matches: 8. CDR1 is MGHRA, CDR2 YSYEKL, per germline. The CDR3 runs 17 residues. CDR3 sequence reads: CASSQEGSGSVPDTQYF. CDR3 DNA sequence: TGCGCCAGCAGCCAAGAAGGTAGCGGGAGCGTCCCAGATACGCAGTATTTT.

CDR3 residues: CASSQVGEKLFF. The CDR3 bases are TGTGCCAGCAGCCAGGTCGGGGAAAAACTGTTTTTT. The V and J genes are TRBV28 and TRBJ1-4, with no clear D. Germline CDR1 MDHEN, CDR2 SYDVKM. V was shortened by 6 bases and J by 8 bases, with 10 bases between the two germline ends. The CDR3 spans 12 residues.

The genes are TRBV5-6 and TRBJ1-2; a weak D match, TRBD1 (5 bases). V shed 4 bases and J shed 0 bases, with 10 bases lying between them. From germline, CDR1 is SGHDT and CDR2 YYEEEE. The CDR3 has 14 amino acids. The CDR3 sequence: CASSPKTANYGYTF. Written as DNA, the CDR3 is TGTGCCAGCAGCCCCAAGACAGCTAACTATGGCTACACCTTC.

Comments on this clone: At one end, the junction sequence differs from germline, possibly due to a read error. The chain is built from TRBV5-3 and TRBJ2-7; tentative D call: TRBD2 (6 bases). TRBV5-3 qualifies as an ORF whose function is uncertain. CDR3 length: 15 amino acids. The CDR3 DNA sequence: TGTGCCAGCAGCTTGCTCGGGACTCCAGGCTACGAGCAGTACTTC. Its translation is CASSLLGTPGYEQYF.

In regard to this clone: It is likely a read error: a sequence one base away is far more abundant. Other nucleotide sequences in the sample specify the same CDR3. This rearrangement joins TRBV2 to TRBJ2-5; D not resolved. From germline, CDR1 is SNHLY and CDR2 FYNNEI. Trimming left V 4 bases short and J 5 bases short, with 8 bases between. The CDR3 loop spans 12 amino acids. The CDR3 here is CASSGFQETQYF. In DNA form, the CDR3 reads TGTGCCAGCAGTGGATTTCAGGAGACCCAGTACTTC. Looking up the rest from reference TRBV2 and TRBJ2-5 gives the full variable domain: EPEVTQTPSHQVTQMGQEVILRCVPISNHLYFYWYRQILGQKVEFLVSFYNNEISEKSEIFDDQFSVERPDGSNFTLKIRSTKLEDSAMYFCASSGFQETQYFGPGTRLLVL.

This clone was detected a few times. The genes are TRBV7-9 and TRBJ2-7; 8 bases are a match to TRBD2. J gave up 9 bases and V 1 base, and 5 bases lay outside the gene matches. Germline CDR1 is SEHNR and CDR2 is FQNEAQ (reference sequence). The CDR3 is made up of 13 amino acids. CDR3 DNA sequence: TGTGCCAGCAGCTTAGAAACTAGCGGAAGGCAGTACTTC. This gives the protein CASSLETSGRQYF.

The J gene is TRBJ2-5, the V gene TRBV11-1; D is unclear. CDR3 length equals 15 residues. CDR1 SGHAT and CDR2 FQDESV come from the germline V gene (reference sequence). Trimming cost V 5 bases and J 5 bases, with 18 bases left between them. CDR3 sequence (DNA): TGTGCCAGCAGCCCCACGGGCCCTCCCCGGGAGACCCAGTACTTC. The encoded protein is CASSPTGPPRETQYF.

In its sample, this clone was seen many times. This chain links TRBV19 with TRBJ1-2; 8 nucleotides line up with TRBD1. Germline trimming cut 4 bases from V and 7 bases from J; bases unmatched to any gene: 5. Germline values: CDR1 LNHDA, CDR2 SQIVND (reference sequence). The CDR3 runs 13 residues. CDR3 protein: CASSNTGGSGYTF. In nucleotides, the CDR3 is TGTGCCAGTAGTAATACAGGGGGAAGTGGCTACACCTTC.

In the case of this clone: This CDR3 fails to terminate in the conserved phenylalanine or tryptophan, so it likely reflects a read error. No DNA is shown, since the ends of the CDR3 on it are uncertain; the CDR3 is the one TCRdb lists. The CDR3 loop reads CASSQAVL. The V call is TRBV4-2, the J call TRBJ2-4; the table calls TRBD2, which could not be checked here. Germline V gene lookup returns CDR1 LGHNA and CDR2 YNFKEQ. The CDR3 length equals 8 residues, ends included.

The chain joins TRBV5-1 to TRBJ2-7, with 7 bases that match TRBD2. From germline, CDR1 is SGHRS and CDR2 YFSETQ. This CDR3 contains 14 residues. V lost 0 bases and J lost 7; bases outside the gene matches: 7. The CDR3 DNA sequence: TGCGCCAGCAGCTTGGGGCGGGAGACGGGGGAGCAGTACTTC. Protein product: CASSLGRETGEQYF.